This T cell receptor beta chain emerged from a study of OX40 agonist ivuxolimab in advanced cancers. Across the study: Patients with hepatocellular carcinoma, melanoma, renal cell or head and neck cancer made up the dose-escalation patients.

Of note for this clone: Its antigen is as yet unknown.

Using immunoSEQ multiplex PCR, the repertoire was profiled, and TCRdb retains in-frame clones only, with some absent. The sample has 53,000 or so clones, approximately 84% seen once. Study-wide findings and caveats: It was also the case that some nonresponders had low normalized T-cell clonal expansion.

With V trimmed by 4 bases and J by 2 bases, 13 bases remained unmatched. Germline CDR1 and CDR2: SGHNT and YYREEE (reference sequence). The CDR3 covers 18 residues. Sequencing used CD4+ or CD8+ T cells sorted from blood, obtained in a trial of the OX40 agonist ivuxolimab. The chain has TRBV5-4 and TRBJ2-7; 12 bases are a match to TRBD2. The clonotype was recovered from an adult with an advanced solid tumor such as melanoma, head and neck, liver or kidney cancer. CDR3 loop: CASSRTSGTLQRPYEQYF. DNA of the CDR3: TGTGCCAGCAGCCGGACTAGCGGGACACTCCAACGCCCCTACGAGCAGTACTTC. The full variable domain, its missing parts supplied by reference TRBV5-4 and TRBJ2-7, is ETGVTQSPTHLIKTRGQQVTLRCSSQSGHNTVSWYQQALGQGPQFIFQYYREEENGRGNFPPRFSGLQFPNYSSELNVNALELDDSALYLCASSRTSGTLQRPYEQYFGPGTRLTVT.